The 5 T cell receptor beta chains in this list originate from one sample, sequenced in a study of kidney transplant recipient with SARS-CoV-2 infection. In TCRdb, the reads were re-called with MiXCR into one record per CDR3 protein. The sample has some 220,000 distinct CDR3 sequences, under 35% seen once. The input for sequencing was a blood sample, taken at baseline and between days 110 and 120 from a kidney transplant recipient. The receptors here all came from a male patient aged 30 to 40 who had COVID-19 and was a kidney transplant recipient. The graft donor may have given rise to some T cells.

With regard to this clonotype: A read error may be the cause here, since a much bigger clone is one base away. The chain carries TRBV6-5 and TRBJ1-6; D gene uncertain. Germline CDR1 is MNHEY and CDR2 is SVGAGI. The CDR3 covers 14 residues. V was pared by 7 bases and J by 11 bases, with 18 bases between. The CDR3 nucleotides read TGTGCCAGCAATCGGGGATTTGGTAGTCCACCCCTCCACTTT. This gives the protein CASNRGFGSPPLHF.

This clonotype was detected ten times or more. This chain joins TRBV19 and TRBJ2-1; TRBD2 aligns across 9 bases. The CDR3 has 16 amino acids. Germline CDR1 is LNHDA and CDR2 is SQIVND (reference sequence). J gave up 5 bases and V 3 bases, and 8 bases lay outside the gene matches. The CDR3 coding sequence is TGTGCCAGTAGTATTTGGGCTAGCGGGACCGACAATGAGCAGTTCTTC. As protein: CASSIWASGTDNEQFF.

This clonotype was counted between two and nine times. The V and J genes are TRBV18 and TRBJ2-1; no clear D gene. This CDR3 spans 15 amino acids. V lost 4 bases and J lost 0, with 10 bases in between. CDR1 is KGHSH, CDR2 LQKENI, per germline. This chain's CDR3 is CASSLLKGSYNEQFF. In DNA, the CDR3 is TGTGCCAGCTCACTACTCAAAGGCTCCTACAATGAGCAGTTCTTC.

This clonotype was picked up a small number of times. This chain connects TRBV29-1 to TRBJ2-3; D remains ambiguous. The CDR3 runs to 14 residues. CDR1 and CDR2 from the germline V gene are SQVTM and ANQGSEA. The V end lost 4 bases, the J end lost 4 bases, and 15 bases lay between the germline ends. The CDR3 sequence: CSVAKSGISDTQYF. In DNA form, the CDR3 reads TGCAGCGTTGCCAAGTCTGGGATTTCAGATACGCAGTATTTT.

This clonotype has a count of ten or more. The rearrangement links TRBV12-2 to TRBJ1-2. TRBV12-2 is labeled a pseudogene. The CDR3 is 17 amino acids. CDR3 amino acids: CASRRFMTPRKTYGYTF. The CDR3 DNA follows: TGTGCAAGTCGCCGGTTCATGACTCCACGAAAGACCTATGGCTACACCTTC.